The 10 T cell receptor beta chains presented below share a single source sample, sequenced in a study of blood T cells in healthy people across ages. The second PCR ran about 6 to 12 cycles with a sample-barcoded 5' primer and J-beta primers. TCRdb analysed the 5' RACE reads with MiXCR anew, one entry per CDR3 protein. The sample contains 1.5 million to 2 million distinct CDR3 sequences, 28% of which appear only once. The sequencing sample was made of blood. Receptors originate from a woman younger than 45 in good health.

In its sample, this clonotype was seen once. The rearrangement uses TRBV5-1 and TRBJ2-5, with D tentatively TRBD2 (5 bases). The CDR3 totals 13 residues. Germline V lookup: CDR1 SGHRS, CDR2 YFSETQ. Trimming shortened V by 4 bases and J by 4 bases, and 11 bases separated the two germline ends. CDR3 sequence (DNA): TGCGCCAGCAGCCAGGAGAGCGGAGAGACCCAGTACTTC. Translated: CASSQESGETQYF.

The CDR3 DNA sequence: TGCGCCAGCAGCCAGCAAGGAGGGGGCCTAAGGCGTGGGGAGCTGTTTTTT. The encoded protein is CASSQQGGGLRRGELFF. This rearrangement joins TRBV4-1 to TRBJ2-2, with a possible D match to TRBD1 (7 bases). The CDR3 runs 17 residues. CDR1 is MGHRA and CDR2 is YSYEKL in the germline V gene. V was shortened by 3 bases and J by 8 bases, with 22 bases between the two germline ends.

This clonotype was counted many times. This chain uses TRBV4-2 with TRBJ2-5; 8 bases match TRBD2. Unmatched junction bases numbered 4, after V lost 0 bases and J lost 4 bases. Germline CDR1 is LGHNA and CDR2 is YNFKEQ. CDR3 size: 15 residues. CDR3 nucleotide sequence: TGTGCCAGCAGCCAAGAAGCGGGGGTAGGAGAGACCCAGTACTTC. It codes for CASSQEAGVGETQYF.

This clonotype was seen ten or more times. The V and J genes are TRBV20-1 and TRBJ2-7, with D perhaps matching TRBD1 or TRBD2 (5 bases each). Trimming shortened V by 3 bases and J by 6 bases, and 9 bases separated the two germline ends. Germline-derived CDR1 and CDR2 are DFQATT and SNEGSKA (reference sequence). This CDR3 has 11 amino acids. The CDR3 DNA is TGCAGTGCTAGTAGAGGGACCGAGCAGTACTTC. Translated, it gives CSASRGTEQYF.

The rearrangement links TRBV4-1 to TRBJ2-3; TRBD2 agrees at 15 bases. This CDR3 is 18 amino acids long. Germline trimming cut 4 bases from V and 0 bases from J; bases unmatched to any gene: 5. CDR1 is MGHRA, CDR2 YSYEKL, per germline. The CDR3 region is CASSRTGTSGGSTDTQYF. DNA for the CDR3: TGCGCCAGCAGCCGAACTGGGACTAGCGGGGGGAGCACAGATACGCAGTATTTT.

The CDR3 loop is CASSGGYGARTFNEQFF. For the CDR3, the DNA is TGCGCCAGCAGCGGGGGCTATGGAGCTAGAACCTTCAATGAGCAGTTCTTC. V is TRBV5-1 and J is TRBJ2-1; possible D gene TRBD1, 6 bases. V gave up 4 bases and J gave up 6 bases, with 23 bases separating them. The CDR3 runs 17 residues. Germline CDR1 is SGHRS and CDR2 is YFSETQ.

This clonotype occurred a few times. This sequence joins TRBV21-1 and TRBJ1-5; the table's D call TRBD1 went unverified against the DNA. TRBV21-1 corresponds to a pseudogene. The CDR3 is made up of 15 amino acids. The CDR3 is CASSNGQGTYQPQHF. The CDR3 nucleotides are TGTGCCAGCAGCAACGGACAGGGGACTTATCAGCCCCAGCATTTT.

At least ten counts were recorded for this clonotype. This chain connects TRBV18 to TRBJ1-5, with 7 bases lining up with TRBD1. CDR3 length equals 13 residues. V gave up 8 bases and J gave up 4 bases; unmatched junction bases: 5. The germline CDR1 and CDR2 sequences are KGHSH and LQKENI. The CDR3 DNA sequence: TGTGCCAGCAGCCCGGACAGGAATCAGCCCCAGCATTTT. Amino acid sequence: CASSPDRNQPQHF.

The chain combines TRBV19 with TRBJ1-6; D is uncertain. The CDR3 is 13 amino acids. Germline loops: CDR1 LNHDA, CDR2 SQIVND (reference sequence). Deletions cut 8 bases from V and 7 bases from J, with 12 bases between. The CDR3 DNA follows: TGTGCCAGTTCTTCCGGGATCAATTCACCCCTCCACTTT. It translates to CASSSGINSPLHF.

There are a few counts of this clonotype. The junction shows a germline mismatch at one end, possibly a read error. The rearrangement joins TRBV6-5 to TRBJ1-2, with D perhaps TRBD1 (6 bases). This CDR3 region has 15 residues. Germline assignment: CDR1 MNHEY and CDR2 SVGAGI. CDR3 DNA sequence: TGTGCCAGCAGACGTACCGGACAGACTAACTATGACTACACCTTC. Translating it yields CASRRTGQTNYDYTF.